The source of this T cell receptor (beta chain) is a study of cytomegalovirus exposure and HLA in healthy donors. Primers included in the PCR were 60 Vbeta and 13 Jbeta primers. Repertoires were generated with immunoSEQ multiplex PCR, while TCRdb's copy carries only in-frame clones and drops some. The sample includes roughly 50,000 clones. Trimming took 0 bases from V and 7 from J, leaving 9 bases between them. Germline assignment: CDR1 SEHNR and CDR2 FQNEAQ (reference sequence). The CDR3 is 13 residues long. This TCR came from a man aged 35 to 55 in good health and CMV-seropositive. This chain uses TRBV7-9 with TRBJ1-1, with D uncertain. Sequenced input: PBMCs. CDR3 in amino acids: CASSLAPAVEAFF. For the CDR3, the DNA is TGTGCCAGCAGCTTAGCGCCGGCGGTTGAAGCTTTCTTT. Full variable domain (outside the CDR3, taken from reference TRBV7-9 and TRBJ1-1): DTGVSQNPRHKITKRGQNVTFRCDPISEHNRLYWYRQTLGQGPEFLTYFQNEAQLEKSRLLSDRFSAERPKGSFSTLEIQRTEQGDSAMYLCASSLAPAVEAFFGQGTRLTVV.